A selection of T cell receptor beta chains follows, all from one sample in a study of T cells after yellow fever vaccination. TCRdb processed the 5' RACE reads anew with MiXCR; each CDR3 protein has one entry. The table lists 150,000 to 200,000 distinct CDR3 sequences, around 9.7% of them singletons. The material sequenced was CD8+ T cells sorted from PBMCs, taken 45 days after the yellow fever booster vaccination. The source of these receptors is a man between 18 and 35 years old who received the YFV17D yellow fever vaccine. CDR3s include the opening cysteine and the closing phenylalanine or tryptophan. The D gene is left open where the match is weak. Clone size is not always given. Where it is, it says once, few, many or a class for expanded clones.

v_call: TRBV7-2; d_call: TRBD1; j_call: TRBJ1-5; clone_size: few; cdr3_aa: CASSLKATGGHQPQHF; cdr3_nt: TGTGCCAGCAGCTTAAAGGCGACAGGGGGCCACCAGCCCCAGCATTTT
v_call: TRBV27; d_call: TRBD1; j_call: TRBJ2-7; clone_size: .; cdr3_aa: CASSRTDRGLEQYF; cdr3_nt: TGTGCCAGCAGCCGAACAGACAGGGGCCTCGAGCAGTACTTC
v_call: TRBV19; d_call: .; j_call: TRBJ2-7; clone_size: .; cdr3_aa: CASTPGGYEQYF; cdr3_nt: TGTGCCAGTACCCCCGGGGGCTACGAGCAGTACTTC
v_call: TRBV4-3; d_call: TRBD2; j_call: TRBJ2-5; clone_size: few; cdr3_aa: CASSQVLAGRRSQETQYF; cdr3_nt: TGCGCCAGCAGCCAAGTCCTAGCGGGGAGGCGAAGCCAAGAGACCCAGTACTTC
v_call: TRBV24-1; d_call: .; j_call: TRBJ2-2; clone_size: .; cdr3_aa: CATRGRTGELFF; cdr3_nt: TGTGCCACGCGGGGACGTACCGGGGAGCTGTTTTTT
v_call: TRBV7-9; d_call: TRBD1; j_call: TRBJ2-1; clone_size: few; cdr3_aa: CASSISTGGLSNEQFF; cdr3_nt: TGTGCCAGCAGCATATCGACAGGGGGCCTAAGCAATGAGCAGTTCTTC
v_call: TRBV27; d_call: TRBD1; j_call: TRBJ2-5; clone_size: .; cdr3_aa: CASSSNRGVWETQYF; cdr3_nt: TGTGCCAGCAGTTCCAACAGGGGGGTCTGGGAGACCCAGTACTTC
v_call: TRBV12-3/TRBV12-4; d_call: .; j_call: TRBJ2-5; clone_size: few; cdr3_aa: CASSPGGLETQYF; cdr3_nt: TGTGCCAGCAGTCCAGGGGGGTTGGAGACCCAGTACTTC
v_call: TRBV4-3; d_call: TRBD2; j_call: TRBJ2-1; clone_size: many; cdr3_aa: CASSQNIRAGDPADEQFF; cdr3_nt: TGCGCCAGCAGCCAAAATATCAGGGCGGGGGACCCAGCAGATGAGCAGTTCTTC
v_call: TRBV20-1; d_call: .; j_call: TRBJ1-1; clone_size: .; cdr3_aa: CSARAPIPSTEAFF; cdr3_nt: TGCAGTGCTAGAGCCCCCATCCCCAGCACTGAAGCTTTCTTT
v_call: TRBV4-3; d_call: .; j_call: TRBJ1-4; clone_size: .; cdr3_aa: CASSQDRISQYKPEKLFF; cdr3_nt: TGCGCCAGCAGCCAAGATAGAATATCACAATACAAGCCCGAAAAACTGTTTTTT
v_call: TRBV29-1; d_call: .; j_call: TRBJ2-2; clone_size: .; cdr3_aa: CSVDGLAGTGELFF; cdr3_nt: TGCAGCGTTGACGGGTTAGCAGGAACCGGGGAGCTGTTTTTT
v_call: TRBV5-1; d_call: .; j_call: TRBJ2-2; clone_size: .; cdr3_aa: CASRWNTGELFF; cdr3_nt: TGCGCCAGCAGATGGAACACCGGGGAGCTGTTTTTT
v_call: TRBV24-1; d_call: .; j_call: TRBJ1-2; clone_size: many; cdr3_aa: CATRDDTSKGYGYTF; cdr3_nt: TGTGCCACCAGGGACGACACATCTAAGGGCTATGGCTACACCTTC
v_call: TRBV29-1; d_call: .; j_call: TRBJ1-4; clone_size: .; cdr3_aa: CSVEDFEKLFF; cdr3_nt: TGCAGCGTTGAAGACTTTGAAAAACTGTTTTTT
v_call: TRBV7-8; d_call: .; j_call: TRBJ2-7; clone_size: many; cdr3_aa: CASSHGGAYEQYF; cdr3_nt: TGTGCCAGCAGCCACGGGGGAGCCTACGAGCAGTACTTC
v_call: TRBV29-1; d_call: .; j_call: TRBJ1-2; clone_size: .; cdr3_aa: CSVEFSRGQDYGYTF; cdr3_nt: TGCAGCGTTGAATTTTCAAGGGGCCAGGACTATGGCTACACCTTC
v_call: TRBV5-6; d_call: .; j_call: TRBJ2-7; clone_size: .; cdr3_aa: CASATGGSPYEQYF; cdr3_nt: TGTGCCAGCGCCACCGGGGGTTCCCCCTACGAGCAGTACTTC
v_call: TRBV7-6; d_call: .; j_call: TRBJ2-3; clone_size: .; cdr3_aa: CASSSGPSDTQYF; cdr3_nt: TGTGCCAGCAGCTCCGGGCCATCAGATACGCAGTATTTT
v_call: TRBV7-3; d_call: TRBD2; j_call: TRBJ2-3; clone_size: many; cdr3_aa: CASSKSGGLTDTQYF; cdr3_nt: TGTGCCAGCTCCAAAAGCGGGGGGCTCACAGATACGCAGTATTTT
v_call: TRBV12-3/TRBV12-4; d_call: .; j_call: TRBJ1-2; clone_size: few; cdr3_aa: CASSFRDLYGYTF; cdr3_nt: TGTGCCAGCAGTTTTAGGGACCTCTATGGCTACACCTTC
v_call: TRBV9; d_call: TRBD2; j_call: TRBJ2-5; clone_size: .; cdr3_aa: CASSVSYPGGTKETQYF; cdr3_nt: TGTGCCAGCAGCGTAAGCTATCCGGGGGGGACGAAAGAGACCCAGTACTTC
v_call: TRBV6-5; d_call: TRBD2; j_call: TRBJ2-5; clone_size: .; cdr3_aa: CASSYFGSVAGTQYF; cdr3_nt: TGTGCCAGCAGTTATTTCGGCTCCGTAGCGGGGACCCAGTACTTC
v_call: TRBV12-3/TRBV12-4; d_call: TRBD1; j_call: TRBJ2-2; clone_size: many; cdr3_aa: CASSFTPGQGPTGELFF; cdr3_nt: TGTGCCAGCAGTTTCACTCCCGGACAGGGTCCCACCGGGGAGCTGTTTTTT
v_call: TRBV9; d_call: TRBD1; j_call: TRBJ2-7; clone_size: many; cdr3_aa: CASSVVAGTGLHEQYF; cdr3_nt: TGTGCCAGCAGCGTAGTCGCTGGGACAGGGCTCCACGAGCAGTACTTC
v_call: TRBV5-5; d_call: TRBD2; j_call: TRBJ2-2; clone_size: .; cdr3_aa: CASSSSSGGATGELFF; cdr3_nt: TGTGCCAGCAGCTCGTCAAGCGGGGGGGCTACCGGGGAGCTGTTTTTT
v_call: TRBV6-2/TRBV6-3; d_call: .; j_call: TRBJ2-1; clone_size: .; cdr3_aa: CASSVTVEQFF; cdr3_nt: TGTGCCAGCAGTGTGACAGTTGAGCAGTTCTTC
v_call: TRBV12-3/TRBV12-4; d_call: TRBD1; j_call: TRBJ1-1; clone_size: few; cdr3_aa: CASSWGQRDTEAFF; cdr3_nt: TGTGCCAGCAGTTGGGGACAGAGGGACACTGAAGCTTTCTTT
v_call: TRBV3-1; d_call: TRBD1; j_call: TRBJ1-2; clone_size: few; cdr3_aa: CASSQSDREKDYTF; cdr3_nt: TGTGCCAGCAGCCAAAGCGACAGGGAAAAGGACTACACCTTC
v_call: TRBV7-2; d_call: TRBD1; j_call: TRBJ1-5; clone_size: .; cdr3_aa: CASSSTGNSNQPQHF; cdr3_nt: TGTGCCAGCAGCTCGACAGGGAATAGCAATCAGCCCCAGCATTTT
v_call: TRBV4-1; d_call: .; j_call: TRBJ1-5; clone_size: few; cdr3_aa: CASSQYEEQYSNQPQHF; cdr3_nt: TGCGCCAGCAGCCAATACGAAGAGCAGTATAGCAATCAGCCCCAGCATTTT
v_call: TRBV9; d_call: TRBD2; j_call: TRBJ2-1; clone_size: .; cdr3_aa: CASSVSGGAVNEQFF; cdr3_nt: TGTGCCAGCAGCGTGAGCGGGGGGGCGGTCAATGAGCAGTTCTTC
v_call: TRBV11-2; d_call: .; j_call: TRBJ2-7; clone_size: .; cdr3_aa: CASSLPGTAEGEQYF; cdr3_nt: TGTGCCAGCAGCTTACCAGGGACAGCGGAGGGGGAGCAGTACTTC
v_call: TRBV7-9; d_call: .; j_call: TRBJ2-3; clone_size: few; cdr3_aa: CASSLVLPDTQYF; cdr3_nt: TGTGCCAGCAGCTTAGTTCTGCCAGATACGCAGTATTTT
v_call: TRBV5-1; d_call: .; j_call: TRBJ1-1; clone_size: few; cdr3_aa: CASGSNTEAFF; cdr3_nt: TGCGCCAGCGGCAGCAACACTGAAGCTTTCTTT
v_call: TRBV11-2; d_call: .; j_call: TRBJ2-1; clone_size: .; cdr3_aa: CASSHSYEQFF; cdr3_nt: TGTGCCAGCAGCCACAGCTATGAGCAGTTCTTC
v_call: TRBV7-6; d_call: .; j_call: TRBJ2-2; clone_size: few; cdr3_aa: CASPSTATGELFF; cdr3_nt: TGTGCCAGTCCGTCCACGGCCACCGGGGAGCTGTTTTTT
v_call: TRBV9; d_call: .; j_call: TRBJ2-5; clone_size: many; cdr3_aa: CASSDDGHETQYF; cdr3_nt: TGTGCCAGCAGCGACGACGGTCACGAGACCCAGTACTTC
v_call: TRBV19; d_call: .; j_call: TRBJ2-7; clone_size: .; cdr3_aa: CASSIVGGAGSYEQYF; cdr3_nt: TGTGCCAGTAGTATAGTCGGAGGGGCCGGGTCCTACGAGCAGTACTTC
v_call: TRBV6-2/TRBV6-3; d_call: .; j_call: TRBJ2-1; clone_size: many; cdr3_aa: CASRHQHRVFSYNEQFF; cdr3_nt: TGTGCCAGCAGACACCAACATCGGGTGTTCTCCTACAATGAGCAGTTCTTC
v_call: TRBV28; d_call: .; j_call: TRBJ2-5; clone_size: .; cdr3_aa: CASSLGSGFQETQYF; cdr3_nt: TGTGCCAGCAGTTTAGGGTCGGGATTCCAAGAGACCCAGTACTTC
v_call: TRBV11-2; d_call: .; j_call: TRBJ2-7; clone_size: .; cdr3_aa: CASSLEPVRVYEQYF; cdr3_nt: TGTGCCAGCAGCTTAGAGCCCGTAAGGGTCTACGAGCAGTACTTC
v_call: TRBV12-3/TRBV12-4; d_call: TRBD1; j_call: TRBJ1-1; clone_size: .; cdr3_aa: CASSMGQGFKAFF; cdr3_nt: TGTGCCAGCAGTATGGGACAGGGGTTTAAGGCTTTCTTT
v_call: TRBV20-1; d_call: .; j_call: TRBJ1-3; clone_size: many; cdr3_aa: CSASRRAPGNTIYF; cdr3_nt: TGCAGTGCTAGTCGCCGGGCTCCTGGAAACACCATATATTTT
v_call: TRBV7-8; d_call: .; j_call: TRBJ1-2; clone_size: .; cdr3_aa: CASSKTASYGYTF; cdr3_nt: TGTGCCAGCAGCAAGACAGCTAGCTATGGCTACACCTTC